The clone carrying this T cell receptor (beta chain) was picked up many times. Its cognate antigen is unknown. Using quantitative 5'-RACE with molecular barcodes, the authors made TCR beta libraries. MiXCR was run by TCRdb on the 5' RACE reads, yielding one entry per CDR3 protein. The data contain hundreds of thousands of distinct CDR3 sequences, about 9.1% of them singletons. The CDR3 consists of 13 residues. Deletions cut 6 bases from V and 7 bases from J, with 13 bases between. The data stem from a study of CD8 T cells in ankylosing spondylitis. The study's findings and limits: A TCR beta motif made of eight highly homologous variants seemed typical of ankylosing spondylitis blood. The clones that were linked to disease were reported to be significantly enriched in matched synovial fluid samples from ankylosing spondylitis patients. CD8+ by phenotype, disease-linked clones were relatively rare in peripheral blood.

The chain carries TRBV12-3 or TRBV12-4 and TRBJ2-1; a possible D gene is TRBD1 (6 bases). The sample consisted of blood, either unsorted or a sorted T cell fraction (not recorded which). This clonotype originated in a male donor with ankylosing spondylitis or in good health (not recorded which). The CDR3 region is CASSTGWGNEQFF. Written as DNA, the CDR3 is TGTGCCAGCAGCACAGGGTGGGGGAATGAGCAGTTCTTC.